The subject of this entry is one TCR beta chain. Its cognate antigen is unknown. CDR1 is SEHNR and CDR2 is FQNEAQ in the germline V gene (reference sequence). This CDR3 has 16 amino acids. V trimming: 10 bases; J trimming: 4 bases; junction bases outside the gene matches: 10. The sample comes from a study of T cell repertoires in cytomegalovirus infection. Study-level background: Matching HLA type and CMV infection were both indicated by public TCR beta signatures. Overall study results and limits: Of the TCR beta families, the public ones yielded a cumulative frequency that identified carriers of CMV plus the relevant HLA. Within the response measured ex vivo, HLA-C-restricted CMV-specific TCR beta clonotypes were dominant.

Each CDR3 protein is one row after TCRdb ran MiXCR on the reads. The table shows fewer than 400,000 distinct CDR3 sequences, with 15% to 20% occurring only once. Sample: PBMCs. The rearrangement joins TRBV7-9 to TRBJ1-4; 12 bases line up with TRBD1. This TCR was sampled from a human donor in good health (CMV status not recorded). Some clones in this sample may be carry-over from other donors' samples. As DNA, the CDR3 is TGTGCCAACAACGGGACAGGGGGCATCGGTAATGAAAAACTGTTTTTT. Its translation: CANNGTGGIGNEKLFF.